Following are 29 T cell receptor beta chains from one sample sequenced in a study of T cell clonotyping in hematopoietic cell transplantation. Time point meaning: recipient sample about 28 days before transplant, after cytoreduction. The assay was immunoSEQ multiplex PCR, and TCRdb's table has in-frame clones only and misses some. The sample has roughly 29,000 clones; roughly three quarters are singletons. The material sequenced was peripheral blood mononuclear cells, taken before stem cell transplant. These receptors all come from a man aged 50-60 years with myelodysplastic syndrome. Some clones in this sample may be carry-over from other donors' samples.

This clone has just a few counts. The chain has TRBV9 and TRBJ2-7, with D unclear. The ends were cut back, 0 bases at V and 3 bases at J, with 13 bases in the middle. The germline CDR1 and CDR2 sequences are SGDLS and YYNGEE. This CDR3 region has 15 residues. The CDR3 region is CASSVEGGRNYEQYF. The CDR3 bases are TGTGCCAGCAGCGTAGAGGGTGGCAGGAACTACGAGCAGTACTTC.

This clone was found a few times. V and J are TRBV2 and TRBJ1-1, with D hard to call. The CDR3 sequence is 12 residues long. Trimming removed 6 bases at V and 0 bases at J, with 5 bases between. CDR1 and CDR2 (germline): SNHLY, FYNNEI. The CDR3 DNA is TGTGCCAGCAGCCTCATGAACACTGAAGCTTTCTTT. Translating gives CASSLMNTEAFF.

J is TRBJ1-1 and V is TRBV5-1; the D is unclear. This CDR3 contains 13 residues. Per germline, CDR1 SGHRS and CDR2 YFSETQ. Trimming took 3 bases from V and 1 from J, leaving 7 bases between them. CDR3 sequence (DNA): TGCGCCAGCAGCTGGGCAGGGAACACTGAAGCTTTCTTT. It yields the protein CASSWAGNTEAFF.

The rearrangement joins TRBV7-2 to TRBJ2-3, with 10 bases aligning to TRBD1. CDR3 length: 15 residues. Germline V CDR1 and CDR2: SGHTA, FQGNSA. Trimming cost V 5 bases and J 3 bases; bases outside gene matches: 5. Here the CDR3 reads CASSADRGRTDTQYF. The CDR3 DNA sequence: TGTGCCAGCAGCGCCGACAGGGGGCGGACAGATACGCAGTATTTT.

This clone was seen more than once but under ten times. CDR3 DNA sequence: TGTGCCAGCAGCCCTGGGGCCGGATTGGGTCGGCCCCAGCATTTT. It specifies CASSPGAGLGRPQHF. This chain joins TRBV7-2 and TRBJ1-5; tentative D call: TRBD1 (5 bases). The V end was cut by 5 bases, the J end by 9 bases, with 20 bases between. From germline, CDR1 is SGHTA and CDR2 FQGNSA. The CDR3 runs to 15 residues.

The chain couples TRBV30 to TRBJ1-2; D might be TRBD1 (5 bases). Looked up from germline, CDR1 is GTSNPN and CDR2 is SVGIG (reference sequence). There are 12 residues in the CDR3. The V end was cut by 0 bases, the J end by 7 bases, with 9 bases between. The CDR3 is CAWSVFGGGYTF. DNA for the CDR3: TGTGCCTGGAGTGTATTTGGGGGTGGCTACACCTTC. Full variable domain (outside the CDR3, taken from reference TRBV30 and TRBJ1-2): SQTIHQWPATLVQPVGSPLSLECTVEGTSNPNLYWYRQAAGRGLQLLFYSVGIGQISSEVPQNLSASRPQDRQFILSSKKLLLSDSGFYLCAWSVFGGGYTFGSGTRLTVV.

The rearrangement joins TRBV29-1 to TRBJ2-3, with 13 bases matching TRBD2. The germline V gene has CDR1 SQVTM and CDR2 ANQGSEA. V lost 3 bases to trimming and J lost 6 bases; unmatched junction nucleotides: 12. The CDR3 has 17 amino acids. The CDR3 protein is CSVDSWLETSGGDTQYF. Here the CDR3 DNA reads TGCAGCGTTGATAGCTGGCTCGAGACTAGCGGGGGGGATACGCAGTATTTT.

This rearrangement joins TRBV7-7 to TRBJ2-5; D unresolved. V was pared by 6 bases and J by 4 bases, with 6 bases between. Germline CDR1 is SSHAT and CDR2 is FNYEAQ (reference sequence). This CDR3 comprises 11 residues. The chain's CDR3 is CASSLSETQYF. CDR3 DNA sequence: TGTGCCAGCAGTCTCTCAGAGACCCAGTACTTC.

The rearrangement links TRBV30 to TRBJ1-2; 7 nucleotides agree with TRBD1. V lost 2 bases and J lost 8; bases outside the gene matches: 2. The germline CDR1 and CDR2 sequences are GTSNPN and SVGIG (reference sequence). The CDR3 totals 11 residues. The CDR3 nucleotides read TGTGCCTGGAGTCCAGGGGGAGGCTACACCTTC. Encoded protein: CAWSPGGGYTF. The whole variable domain, filled in from reference TRBV30 and TRBJ1-2, reads SQTIHQWPATLVQPVGSPLSLECTVEGTSNPNLYWYRQAAGRGLQLLFYSVGIGQISSEVPQNLSASRPQDRQFILSSKKLLLSDSGFYLCAWSPGGGYTFGSGTRLTVV.

The chain joins TRBV30 to TRBJ2-3; a possible D gene is TRBD2 (5 bases). CDR3 size: 15 residues. In germline, CDR1 is GTSNPN, CDR2 SVGIG (reference sequence). The germline V and J ends were trimmed by 0 bases and 2 bases, with 12 bases remaining between them. The CDR3 reads CAWSVGLGDTDTQYF. CDR3 coding DNA: TGTGCCTGGAGTGTAGGGCTCGGGGACACAGATACGCAGTATTTT.

The J gene is TRBJ2-7, the V gene TRBV5-6; TRBD2 might be the D (6 bases). The CDR3 is 19 amino acids. Trimming removed 1 base from V and 5 bases from J, with 28 bases in between. From germline, CDR1 is SGHDT and CDR2 YYEEEE. The CDR3 DNA reads as TGTGCCAGCAGCTTGTTGAGAAGTCGCCTACCGGGGGTGACAGACGAGCAGTACTTC. It encodes CASSLLRSRLPGVTDEQYF.

V is TRBV30 and J is TRBJ2-6, with a weak D call TRBD1 (6 bases). The germline CDR1 and CDR2 sequences are GTSNPN and SVGIG (reference sequence). This CDR3 contains 16 residues. The ends were cut back, 3 bases at V and 2 bases at J, with 14 bases in the middle. In DNA, the CDR3 is TGTGCCTGGAGAAGGCAGGGGATAACTGGGGCCAACGTCCTGACTTTC. Its translation: CAWRRQGITGANVLTF.

The chain has TRBV2 and TRBJ2-3; 9 bases line up with TRBD1. The J segment lost 1 base and the V segment lost 6 bases, leaving 5 bases of the junction unmatched. From germline, CDR1 is SNHLY and CDR2 FYNNEI. The CDR3 loop spans 15 amino acids. This chain's CDR3 is CASRGNRGRTDTQYF. The CDR3 DNA reads TGTGCCAGCAGAGGAAACAGGGGGCGCACAGATACGCAGTATTTT.

A few counts support this clone. V gene TRBV6-6 combines with J gene TRBJ2-1; D not resolved. In germline, CDR1 is MNHNY, CDR2 SVGAGI (reference sequence). The CDR3 runs 13 residues. Trimming removed 2 bases at V and 4 bases at J, with 6 bases between. CDR3 bases: TGTGCCAGCAGTTACGAGTATTACAATGAGCAGTTCTTC. Protein product: CASSYEYYNEQFF.

V is TRBV30 and J is TRBJ1-5, with D hard to call. CDR3 length: 13 amino acids. Germline CDR1 is GTSNPN and CDR2 is SVGIG (reference sequence). The germline V and J ends were trimmed by 3 bases and 7 bases, with 13 bases remaining between them. The DNA for the CDR3 is TGTGCCTGGAGCGAGGGCTCTGGGCAGCCCCAGCATTTT. As protein: CAWSEGSGQPQHF.

The chain is built from TRBV4-3 and TRBJ2-3; D is unclear. The CDR3 length is 16 residues. From germline, CDR1 is LGHNA and CDR2 YSLEER. The V end lost 3 bases, the J end lost 2 bases, and 15 bases lay between the germline ends. CDR3 sequence: CASSQSAVRVTDTQYF. The CDR3, as DNA: TGCGCCAGCAGCCAGTCGGCGGTCCGGGTCACAGATACGCAGTATTTT.

This chain links TRBV6-1 with TRBJ1-5; D remains ambiguous. Trimming cost V 2 bases and J 2 bases, with 4 bases left between them. Looked up from germline, CDR1 is MNHNS and CDR2 is SASEGT. The CDR3 length is 13 residues. CDR3 DNA: TGTGCCAGCAGTGAAAGAGGCAATCAGCCCCAGCATTTT. Residues: CASSERGNQPQHF.

V gene TRBV6-1 combines with J gene TRBJ2-3; D gene unclear. CDR1 is MNHNS, CDR2 SASEGT, per germline. The V end was cut by 6 bases, the J end by 0 bases, with 13 bases between. The CDR3 is made up of 15 amino acids. CDR3 in DNA: TGTGCCAGCAGGCCGGTCAGATCTAGCACAGATACGCAGTATTTT. Translation gives CASRPVRSSTDTQYF.

This rearrangement joins TRBV5-1 to TRBJ1-3; D remains ambiguous. In germline, CDR1 is SGHRS, CDR2 YFSETQ. The CDR3 sequence is 15 residues long. V lost 7 bases, J lost 0 bases, and 14 bases lay in between. The CDR3 DNA follows: TGCGCCAGCGCTGTCGACACGAGCTCTGGAAACACCATATATTTT. Its translation: CASAVDTSSGNTIYF.

Comments on this clone: Other nucleotide sequences from this sample produce the same CDR3. The chain recombines TRBV30 with TRBJ2-7, with unresolved D. Trimming removed 1 base from V and 4 bases from J, with 5 bases in between. CDR1 is GTSNPN and CDR2 is SVGIG in the germline V gene (reference sequence). The CDR3 extends over 11 amino acids. CDR3 protein: CAWSGQYEQYF. The CDR3 DNA is TGTGCCTGGAGTGGACAATACGAGCAGTACTTC.

The chain couples TRBV4-2 to TRBJ1-1; TRBD1 aligns across 8 bases. Germline CDR1 is LGHNA and CDR2 is YNFKEQ. The CDR3 extends over 16 amino acids. V lost 0 bases to trimming and J lost 3 bases; unmatched junction nucleotides: 6. The CDR3 nucleotides read TGTGCCAGCAGCCAAGAACAGGGGGTGGGTTACACTGAAGCTTTCTTT. Translating gives CASSQEQGVGYTEAFF.

This clone was observed a handful of times. The chain links TRBV29-1 to TRBJ2-3; no reliable D call. CDR3 size: 14 residues. Germline V gives CDR1 SQVTM, CDR2 ANQGSEA. V was clipped by 5 bases and J by 3 bases, with 15 bases between them. CDR3 DNA: TGCAGCGTTAATGACCATTCAAAGACAGATACGCAGTATTTT. It is translated as CSVNDHSKTDTQYF.

This chain uses TRBV28 with TRBJ1-1; TRBD1 is a possible D gene (5 bases). Trimming left V 6 bases short and J 0 bases short, with 11 bases between. This CDR3 region has 14 residues. Germline-derived CDR1 and CDR2 are MDHEN and SYDVKM. CDR3 nucleotides: TGTGCCAGCAGACCCGGGACCATGAACACTGAAGCTTTCTTT. Protein product: CASRPGTMNTEAFF.

The J gene is TRBJ2-7, the V gene TRBV29-1, with D unclear. The CDR3 loop spans 12 amino acids. Germline loops: CDR1 SQVTM, CDR2 ANQGSEA. V lost 5 bases and J 9 bases, leaving 17 bases between the germline ends. Here the CDR3 reads CSVYQDPAGQYF. The CDR3 nucleotides are TGCAGCGTTTATCAGGACCCCGCCGGGCAGTACTTC.

The chain is built from TRBV5-5 and TRBJ2-7; 8 positions agree with TRBD2. The V segment lost 4 bases and the J segment 0 bases; nucleotides outside the gene matches: 9. The CDR3 covers 16 residues. In germline, CDR1 is SGHKS, CDR2 YYEKEE (reference sequence). The CDR3 DNA reads TGTGCCAGCAGCCAAATTCCGCGGGAGGCCTCCTACGAGCAGTACTTC. It codes for CASSQIPREASYEQYF.

This clone was found a few times. The chain recombines TRBV30 with TRBJ1-2; D is perhaps TRBD1 (5 bases). Trimming left V 6 bases short and J 4 bases short, with 21 bases between. The germline V gene encodes CDR1 GTSNPN and CDR2 SVGIG (reference sequence). The CDR3 is made up of 15 amino acids. The CDR3 sequence is CACEAGTEVFYGYTF. The CDR3 DNA reads as TGTGCCTGCGAAGCCGGGACGGAGGTCTTCTATGGCTACACCTTC.

This clone was detected only once. The chain couples TRBV13 to TRBJ1-1; TRBD1 matches 7 bases. This CDR3 has 18 amino acids. J gave up 2 bases and V 5 bases, and 17 bases lay outside the gene matches. Germline loops: CDR1 PRHDT, CDR2 FYEKMQ (reference sequence). CDR3 residues: CASSPRRGLSIRNTEAFF. DNA for the CDR3: TGTGCCAGCAGCCCCCGGAGGGGGCTCTCGATAAGAAACACTGAAGCTTTCTTT.

The V call is TRBV30, the J call TRBJ1-3; D might be TRBD1 (6 bases). In germline, CDR1 is GTSNPN, CDR2 SVGIG (reference sequence). The ends were cut back, 0 bases at V and 3 bases at J, with 6 bases in the middle. This CDR3 has 13 amino acids. CDR3 sequence (DNA): TGTGCCTGGAGTGTACAGGGTGGAAACACCATATATTTT. Translating it yields CAWSVQGGNTIYF.

V gene TRBV5-8 combines with J gene TRBJ2-7; D is perhaps TRBD2 (7 bases). The CDR3 has 13 amino acids. Germline CDR1 and CDR2: SGHTS and YDEGEE. V lost 1 base to trimming and J lost 6 bases, with 11 bases between them. CDR3 loop: CASSLLGGREQYF. In DNA, the CDR3 is TGTGCCAGCAGCTTGTTGGGGGGGCGCGAGCAGTACTTC.